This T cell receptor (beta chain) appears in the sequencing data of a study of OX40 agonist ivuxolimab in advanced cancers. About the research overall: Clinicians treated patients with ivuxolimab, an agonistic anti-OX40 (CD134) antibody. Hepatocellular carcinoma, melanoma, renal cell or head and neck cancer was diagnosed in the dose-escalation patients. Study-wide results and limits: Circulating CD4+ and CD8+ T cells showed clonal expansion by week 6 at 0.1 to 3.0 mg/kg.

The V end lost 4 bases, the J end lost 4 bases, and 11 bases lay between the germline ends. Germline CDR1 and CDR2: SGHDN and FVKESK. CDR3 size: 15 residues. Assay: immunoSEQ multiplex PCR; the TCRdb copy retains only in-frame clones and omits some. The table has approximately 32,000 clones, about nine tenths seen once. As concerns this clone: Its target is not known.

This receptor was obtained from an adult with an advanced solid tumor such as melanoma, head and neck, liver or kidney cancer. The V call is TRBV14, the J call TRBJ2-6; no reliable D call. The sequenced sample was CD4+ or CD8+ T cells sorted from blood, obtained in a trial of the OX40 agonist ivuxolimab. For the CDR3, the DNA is TGTGCCAGCAGCCTCGTCGCGGCAGGGGCCAACGTCCTGACTTTC. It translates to CASSLVAAGANVLTF.